Detailed here is one T cell receptor (beta chain). Its antigen is not known. The entry originates in a study of OX40 agonist ivuxolimab in advanced cancers. Overall study context: Three partial responders included one hepatocellular carcinoma patient and two cutaneous melanoma patients. Points from the study as a whole: The mean number of expanded clones was higher in CD8+ T cells than in CD4+. At doses 0.1 to 3.0 mg/kg, CD4+ and CD8+ clones expanded.

Measured with immunoSEQ multiplex PCR; TCRdb has only the in-frame clones, and not every one. The table records 9,000 to 15,000 clones, 80% to 90% of them present only once. Autoimmune disease history or systemic immunosuppression excluded patients. CDR3 size: 14 residues. Deletions cut 5 bases from V and 2 bases from J, with 13 bases between. In germline, CDR1 is SGHTA, CDR2 FQGNSA. The chain employs TRBV7-2 and TRBJ2-7; the D gene is possibly TRBD2 (6 bases). Sequenced material: CD4+ or CD8+ T cells sorted from blood, taken in a trial of the OX40 agonist ivuxolimab. The source is an adult with an advanced solid tumor such as melanoma, head and neck, liver or kidney cancer. As DNA, the CDR3 is TGTGCCAGCAGCCGAGGAGGGGTTGCCTACGAGCAGTACTTC. It is translated as CASSRGGVAYEQYF.